The T cell receptor (beta chain) described here comes from a study of memory CD4+ T cells and cytomegalovirus serostatus. Across the study: This sample comes from healthy Belgian adults, under 10 CMV seropositive, 24 seronegative.

The sort gate was single viable CD3+CD4+CD8-CD45RO+ cells for memory CD4+ T cells. CMV serostatus came from serum IgG against pp150, pp28, p38, p52. Total CD4+ T cells were enriched by CD4 positive selection. The CDR3 sequence is 16 residues long. V lost 6 bases and J lost 5; bases outside the gene matches: 11. Germline-derived CDR1 and CDR2 are ENHRY and SYGVKD. Regarding this clone: Antigen unknown.

Here immunoSEQ multiplex PCR was the method, and the copy in TCRdb shows in-frame clones only, minus some. The data contain some 58,000 clones, over 60% of them singletons. Study-wide points: Suggested: most of the CMV-linked TCR signature lies in CD4+ memory cells.

Material for sequencing was memory CD4+ T cells from blood. This TCR was sampled from an adult in good health and CMV-seronegative. The genes are TRBV10-3 and TRBJ2-1, with 9 positions matching TRBD1. In DNA form, the CDR3 reads TGTGCCATCAGGGGAACCGGGACAGGGTACGACAATGAGCAGTTCTTC. Encoded protein: CAIRGTGTGYDNEQFF.